This TCR beta chain was retrieved from a study of early stage breast cancer tumors. Study-wide background: Most invasive tumors, about 75% of the 16, were ER+/PR+/HER2-. Points from the study as a whole: Commonly generated sequences made up most enriched TCRB sequences shared between patients.

In the case of this clone: No antigen is known for it.

Sequenced by immunoSEQ multiplex PCR; TCRdb stores in-frame clones only, minus some. The data hold about 41,000 clones, with around two thirds observed a single time. Germline V gene lookup returns CDR1 MGHRA and CDR2 YSYEKL. The CDR3 is 17 amino acids. J gave up 2 bases and V 0 bases, and 9 bases lay outside the gene matches. Material for sequencing was blood. The V gene is TRBV4-1, the J gene TRBJ2-5; 7 bases match TRBD2. The TCR comes from a person in their fifties with breast cancer. CDR3 nucleotides: TGCGCCAGCAGCCAAGATAGGGGACGGACTAGTCAAGAGACCCAGTACTTC. Protein: CASSQDRGRTSQETQYF.